The clone carrying this T cell receptor beta chain was detected many times. The antigen is undetermined. One end of the junction fails to match germline, which may point to a read error. These data are taken from a study of T-cell memory formation after mild COVID-19. Germline CDR1 and CDR2: MNHEY and SVGEGT. This CDR3 is 16 amino acids long. Findings and limits, study-wide: CD8+ contracting clones occupied EMRA, while CD4+ ones occupied mainly CM and EM. Some SARS-CoV-2-responding clones were already detected in memory before infection. The study found balanced CD4/CD8 in clones contracting day 15 to 85 and a CD4+ lean in later expanders. SARS-CoV-2 specificity was not confirmed for second-wave clones peaking on day 37.

TCRdb reprocessed the 5' RACE reads via MiXCR and lists one record per CDR3 protein. The sample comprises fewer than 35,000 distinct CDR3 sequences, about 15% of which are singletons, and roughly 1.5% rests with the top ten. V usage is TRBV6-2 or TRBV6-3 and J usage is TRBJ2-1; 7 bases line up with TRBD1. This receptor was identified in an adult who had mild COVID-19 (a few samples of this study predate the infection). Cell type and time point are not known. Specimen: PBMCs or a T cell subset sorted from them (not recorded which). The CDR3: CASSYSMGRGPPRSAF. The CDR3, as DNA: TGTGCCAGCAGTTACTCGATGGGTAGGGGGCCACCTCGCAGCGCCTTC.